This T cell receptor (beta chain) was documented in a study of OX40 agonist ivuxolimab in advanced cancers. Overall study context: Partial responses occurred in Three dose-escalation patients, one with hepatocellular carcinoma and two with cutaneous melanoma. Findings and limits, study-wide: At 0.1 to 3.0 mg/kg and by week 6, CD4+ and CD8+ T cells in the blood had expanded clonally. Averaging showed that CD8+ T cells had more expanded clones than CD4+ did.

Germline loops: CDR1 MDHEN, CDR2 SYDVKM. The CDR3 loop spans 16 amino acids. V lost 2 bases and J 0 bases, leaving 10 bases between the germline ends. Profiling relied on immunoSEQ multiplex PCR, and the TCRdb table lists in-frame clones only, not all of them. The sample has 30,000 to 45,000 clones, roughly three quarters seen once; the top ten hold about a fifth. In the case of this clone: Its target is unknown.

The specimen was CD4+ or CD8+ T cells sorted from blood, collected in a trial of the OX40 agonist ivuxolimab. This TCR was sampled from an adult with an advanced solid tumor such as melanoma, head and neck, liver or kidney cancer. The rearrangement joins TRBV28 to TRBJ2-2, with D unresolved. CDR3 protein: CASSLLTGANTGELFF. The CDR3, as DNA: TGTGCCAGCAGTTTACTTACCGGAGCGAACACCGGGGAGCTGTTTTTT.